The 9 T cell receptor beta chains given below trace back to one sample, sequenced in a study of cytomegalovirus exposure and HLA in healthy donors. Amplification used 60 Vbeta primers and 13 Jbeta primers. Libraries were prepared by immunoSEQ multiplex PCR; TCRdb keeps only in-frame clonotypes and omits some of them. This table lists approximately 75,000 clones. Sequenced input: PBMCs. The receptor source for this set is a man aged 40-50 years in good health and CMV-seronegative.

V usage is TRBV7-6 and J usage is TRBJ1-1; maybe TRBD1 (5 bases). Trimming stripped 1 base from V and 5 bases from J, with 14 bases between. The CDR3 is 15 amino acids. CDR1 is SGHVS, CDR2 FNYEAQ, per germline. CDR3: CASSLVYGGETEAFF. In DNA, the CDR3 is TGTGCCAGCAGCTTAGTTTACGGGGGGGAAACTGAAGCTTTCTTT. The full variable domain, with the rest looked up from reference TRBV7-6 and TRBJ1-1, is GAGVSQSPRYKVTKRGQDVALRCDPISGHVSLYWYRQALGQGPEFLTYFNYEAQQDKSGLPNDRFSAERPEGSISTLTIQRTEQRDSAMYRCASSLVYGGETEAFFGQGTRLTVV.

The V call is TRBV6-5, the J call TRBJ1-2; TRBD1 is a possible D gene (5 bases). The CDR3 is made up of 13 amino acids. Per germline, CDR1 MNHEY and CDR2 SVGAGI. Deletions cut 5 bases from V and 8 bases from J, with 15 bases between. For the CDR3, the DNA is TGTGCCAGCAGTCTAAAAGGACAAGGCGGCTACACCTTC. This gives the protein CASSLKGQGGYTF.

The J gene is TRBJ1-1, the V gene TRBV5-4, with 8 bases fitting TRBD1. The CDR3 spans 13 residues. Losses at the gene ends were 4 bases for V and 11 bases for J; bases not matched to a gene: 10. CDR1 is SGHNT and CDR2 is YYREEE in the germline V gene (reference sequence). As DNA, the CDR3 is TGTGCCAGCAGCCTGTTGGGACAGGCACCTGCTTTCTTT. Encoded protein: CASSLLGQAPAFF. Full variable domain (rest looked up from reference TRBV5-4 and TRBJ1-1): ETGVTQSPTHLIKTRGQQVTLRCSSQSGHNTVSWYQQALGQGPQFIFQYYREEENGRGNFPPRFSGLQFPNYSSELNVNALELDDSALYLCASSLLGQAPAFFGQGTRLTVV.

The rearrangement links TRBV4-3 to TRBJ2-1, with 7 bases aligning to TRBD2. V was pared by 0 bases and J by 8 bases, with 13 bases of the junction left unmatched. The germline V gene has CDR1 LGHNA and CDR2 YSLEER. The CDR3 runs 17 residues. This chain's CDR3 is CASSQDIKTSEEYEQFF. The CDR3 region has the DNA TGCGCCAGCAGCCAAGATATCAAAACTAGCGAGGAATATGAGCAGTTCTTC.

The chain combines TRBV7-2 with TRBJ2-4; tentative D call: TRBD2 (5 bases). The CDR3 is made up of 16 amino acids. Germline lookup yields CDR1 SGHTA and CDR2 FQGNSA. V gave up 1 base and J gave up 8 bases, with 18 bases separating them. CDR3 amino acids: CASSLDPVAGEDIQYF. The CDR3 region has the DNA TGTGCCAGCAGCTTAGACCCCGTGGCGGGTGAGGACATTCAGTACTTC.

V usage is TRBV5-4 and J usage is TRBJ2-3; 14 bases agree with TRBD2. CDR1 SGHNT and CDR2 YYREEE come from the germline V gene (reference sequence). The length of the CDR3 is 19 residues. V was pared by 4 bases and J by 2 bases, with 12 bases of the junction left unmatched. CDR3 protein: CASSGGNGLAGGPTDTQYF. The DNA of the CDR3 is TGTGCCAGCAGCGGGGGGAACGGACTAGCGGGGGGACCCACAGATACGCAGTATTTT.

The gene calls are TRBV30 and TRBJ1-6, with D tentatively TRBD1 (5 bases). Trimming removed 7 bases at V and 7 bases at J, with 14 bases between. The CDR3 runs to 13 residues. Germline V gene sequence: CDR1 GTSNPN, CDR2 SVGIG (reference sequence). CDR3 coding DNA: TGTGCCTTGACGGGACTCACAAATTCACCCCTCCACTTT. Its protein product is CALTGLTNSPLHF.

The gene calls are TRBV7-9 and TRBJ1-6; 7 positions agree with TRBD1. This CDR3 comprises 16 residues. Germline trimming cut 0 bases from V and 9 bases from J; bases unmatched to any gene: 8. Germline CDR1 SEHNR, CDR2 FQNEAQ (reference sequence). The CDR3 DNA follows: TGTGCCAGCAGCTTAGCCCCCGGGACAGAGATTTCACCCCTCCACTTT. Amino acid sequence: CASSLAPGTEISPLHF.

This rearrangement joins TRBV7-2 to TRBJ1-6, with TRBD1 as a possible D gene (5 bases). Trimming removed 2 bases at V and 9 bases at J, with 11 bases between. The CDR3 is made up of 14 amino acids. Germline V gives CDR1 SGHTA, CDR2 FQGNSA. Here the CDR3 reads CASSLRGESSPLHF. In DNA form, the CDR3 reads TGTGCCAGCAGCTTAAGGGGTGAGAGTTCACCCCTCCACTTT.